The 29 T cell receptor beta chains presented below share a single source sample, sequenced in a study of blood T cells in healthy people across ages (dated by TCRdb to the mid-2010s). The receptor library was made with 5' RACE. TCRdb shows the sequencer as Illumina HiSeq 2500. A second about 7 to 11 cycle PCR used a sample-barcoded 5' primer and a J-beta primer mix. The raw public reads went through TCRdb reprocessing: fastp at Q25, MiXCR clone calling, in-frame beta chains kept. Entries are consolidated by CDR3 protein sequence, retaining the most common genes and DNA. Within this sample are some 1.5 million distinct CDR3 sequences, with around 40% of them counted one time only. The ten largest clones add up to 4% of the sample. The sequenced sample was blood. Receptors originate from a woman under 30 in good health.

Note on this clonotype: A much larger clonotype is one base distant, so this may be a read error. The rearrangement joins TRBV7-6 to TRBJ2-5; the D gene is possibly TRBD2 (5 bases). The J call could be wrong; TRBJ2-7 is a better fit for the DNA end. The CDR3 covers 15 residues. Germline V gives CDR1 SGHVS, CDR2 FNYEAQ. The CDR3 sequence: CASSRAAAKTYEQYF. The DNA of the CDR3 is TGTGCCAGCAGCCGAGCGGCTGCCAAAACCTACGAGCAGTACTTC.

This clonotype was counted a few times. The rearrangement joins TRBV6-2 or TRBV6-3 to TRBJ2-7; no definite D call. Germline V lookup: CDR1 MNHEY, CDR2 SVGEGT. V was clipped by 7 bases and J by 1 base, with 11 bases between them. The CDR3 totals 13 residues. The CDR3 here is CASTIAMSYEQYF. The CDR3 nucleotides read TGTGCCAGCACCATCGCAATGTCCTACGAGCAGTACTTC.

On this clonotype itself: This may come from a read error, since a much larger clone is one base off. The chain has TRBV2 and TRBJ1-2; D not resolved. Trimming pared 1 base from V and 3 bases from J, leaving 6 bases between. This CDR3 has 13 residues. The germline V gene has CDR1 SNHLY and CDR2 FYNNEI. CDR3 nucleotide sequence: TGTGCCAGCAGTGAAGGGGTCTACTATGGCTACACCTTC. This gives the protein CASSEGVYYGYTF.

The V call is TRBV5-1, the J call TRBJ2-1; D unresolved. Germline V gene data show CDR1 as SGHRS and CDR2 as YFSETQ. The CDR3 sequence is 15 residues long. V was shortened by 4 bases and J by 1 base, with 12 bases between the two germline ends. The CDR3 protein is CASSPPPGSYNEQFF. The CDR3 DNA reads as TGCGCCAGCAGCCCGCCACCCGGTTCCTACAATGAGCAGTTCTTC.

Many counts were recorded for this clonotype. The chain carries TRBV28 and TRBJ1-2, with D possibly TRBD1 on 5 matching bases. The CDR3 consists of 15 residues. Trimming cost V 6 bases and J 9 bases, with 23 bases left between them. Germline CDR1 MDHEN, CDR2 SYDVKM. The chain's CDR3 is CASSPQGTIPRSYTF. CDR3 nucleotides: TGTGCCAGCAGCCCCCAGGGAACAATTCCCCGTAGCTACACCTTC.

This clonotype appeared many times. CDR3 in amino acids: CASSLDGDEQFF. CDR3 DNA: TGTGCCAGCAGCTTAGATGGAGATGAGCAGTTCTTC. The V call is TRBV11-2, the J call TRBJ2-1, with D unresolved. The CDR3 consists of 12 residues. The V gene's germline CDR1 is SGHAT and CDR2 FQNNGV. Trimming left V 0 bases short and J 8 bases short, with 5 bases between.

The rearrangement uses TRBV27 and TRBJ2-3; 11 nucleotides match TRBD2. This CDR3 is built from 16 residues. Germline V lookup: CDR1 MNHEY, CDR2 SMNVEV (reference sequence). V lost 5 bases, J lost 6 bases, and 10 bases stayed unmatched. Here the CDR3 DNA reads TGTGCCAGCAGTCAGACTAGCGGGATGGCACCCGATACGCAGTATTTT. Its protein is CASSQTSGMAPDTQYF.

This clonotype was seen more than once but under ten times. The V gene is TRBV21-1, the J gene TRBJ2-7; the table names TRBD2, a call not compared with the DNA. TRBV21-1 is labeled a pseudogene. This CDR3 is 16 amino acids long. The CDR3, as DNA: TGTGCCAGCAGCAAAGCGCGTGGCGGGGTAACCTACGAGCAGTACTTC. Amino acid sequence: CASSKARGGVTYEQYF.

This clonotype was seen only a few times. The chain uses TRBV25-1 and TRBJ2-1; TRBD1 or TRBD2 may be the D gene (6 bases each). Germline loops: CDR1 MGHDK, CDR2 SYGVNS. Trimming left V 3 bases short and J 6 bases short, with 21 bases between. This CDR3 has 17 amino acids. The CDR3 region has the DNA TGTGCCAGCAGTGAGATCAGGGGCGGGGCCGGGAGCAATGAGCAGTTCTTC. As protein: CASSEIRGGAGSNEQFF. Filled out from reference TRBV25-1 and TRBJ2-1, the complete variable domain reads EADIYQTPRYLVIGTGKKITLECSQTMGHDKMYWYQQDPGMELHLIHYSYGVNSTEKGDLSSESTVSRIRTEHFPLTLESARPSHTSQYLCASSEIRGGAGSNEQFFGPGTRLTVL.

The chain couples TRBV5-1 to TRBJ2-3; the match to TRBD1 covers 9 bases. CDR1 and CDR2 (germline): SGHRS, YFSETQ. The J segment lost 2 bases and the V segment lost 4 bases, leaving 11 bases of the junction unmatched. The CDR3 totals 17 residues. DNA for the CDR3: TGCGCCAGCAGCGACCAGGACAGGGGCAGGGACACAGATACGCAGTATTTT. Translation gives CASSDQDRGRDTDTQYF. The full variable domain, its missing parts supplied by reference TRBV5-1 and TRBJ2-3, is KAGVTQTPRYLIKTRGQQVTLSCSPISGHRSVSWYQQTPGQGLQFLFEYFSETQRNKGNFPGRFSGRQFSNSRSEMNVSTLELGDSALYLCASSDQDRGRDTDTQYFGPGTRLTVL.

V usage is TRBV10-3 and J usage is TRBJ2-4, with 10 positions matching TRBD2. The J call is uncertain, as TRBJ2-5 better fits the DNA end. This CDR3 is built from 15 residues. The germline CDR1 and CDR2 sequences are ENHRY and SYGVKD. The CDR3 DNA follows: TGTGCCATCAGTGCTAGCGGGAGCTTGGGGGAGACCCAGTACTTC. Encoded protein: CAISASGSLGETQYF.

The chain uses TRBV20-1 and TRBJ2-1; TRBD1 might be the D (5 bases). The length of the CDR3 is 13 residues. The germline V and J ends were trimmed by 1 base and 6 bases, with 10 bases remaining between them. Germline CDR1 is DFQATT and CDR2 is SNEGSKA (reference sequence). In nucleotides, the CDR3 is TGCAGTGCTAGAGTTAGGGGTACCAATGAGCAGTTCTTC. Amino acids: CSARVRGTNEQFF.

The chain combines TRBV20-1 with TRBJ1-6; no clear D gene. CDR3 length: 13 residues. Germline CDR1 and CDR2: DFQATT and SNEGSKA (reference sequence). V was pared by 3 bases and J by 6 bases, with 9 bases between. CDR3 region: CSASAVTNSPLHF. Here the CDR3 DNA reads TGCAGTGCTAGTGCAGTAACTAATTCACCCCTCCACTTT.

The rearrangement links TRBV6-1 to TRBJ1-5, with D possibly being TRBD1 (5 bases). CDR3 length: 16 residues. Germline V gene sequence: CDR1 MNHNS, CDR2 SASEGT. V lost 3 bases, J lost 1 base, and 13 bases lay in between. The CDR3 DNA reads TGTGCCAGCAGTGACCCACGCGGGGCGAGCAATCAGCCCCAGCATTTT. Its translation is CASSDPRGASNQPQHF.

A few counts support this clonotype. The genes are TRBV20-1 and TRBJ1-2; 7 bases agree with TRBD1. Germline V gives CDR1 DFQATT, CDR2 SNEGSKA (reference sequence). The junction had 7 bases not matched to a gene; V was cut back by 6 bases and J by 3 bases. The CDR3 sequence is 13 residues long. The CDR3 reads CSAENRGYYGYTF. The CDR3 DNA is TGCAGTGCGGAAAACAGGGGTTACTATGGCTACACCTTC.

The chain carries TRBV7-2 and TRBJ2-1; TRBD2 is a possible D gene (5 bases). There are 16 residues in the CDR3. Trimming removed 1 base at V and 3 bases at J, with 13 bases between. Germline V gives CDR1 SGHTA, CDR2 FQGNSA. As DNA, the CDR3 is TGTGCCAGCAGCTTAGTCGGCACTAGAGGCTACAATGAGCAGTTCTTC. Encoded protein: CASSLVGTRGYNEQFF. Combining the CDR3 with reference TRBV7-2 and TRBJ2-1 gives the whole variable domain GAGVSQSPSNKVTEKGKDVELRCDPISGHTALYWYRQSLGQGLEFLIYFQGNSAPDKSGLPSDRFSAERTGGSVSTLTIQRTQQEDSAVYLCASSLVGTRGYNEQFFGPGTRLTVL.

This clonotype was picked up a small number of times. The gene calls are TRBV6-5 and TRBJ1-5; 7 bases are shared with TRBD1. Germline trimming cut 5 bases from V and 6 bases from J; bases unmatched to any gene: 13. This CDR3 is built from 16 residues. Germline values: CDR1 MNHEY, CDR2 SVGAGI. CDR3 amino acids: CASSPGGGRGVQPQHF. The CDR3 DNA reads as TGTGCCAGCAGTCCAGGGGGGGGCAGGGGCGTTCAGCCCCAGCATTTT.

This chain uses TRBV18 with TRBJ1-6; perhaps TRBD1 as D (6 bases). In germline, CDR1 is KGHSH, CDR2 LQKENI. V shed 4 bases and J shed 6 bases, with 13 bases lying between them. This CDR3 contains 15 residues. This chain's CDR3 is CASSLTGTINSPLHF. For the CDR3, the DNA is TGTGCCAGCTCACTAACCGGGACAATTAATTCACCCCTCCACTTT.

The chain links TRBV4-1 to TRBJ2-2, with TRBD2 identical over 9 bases. This CDR3 spans 17 amino acids. Germline V gives CDR1 MGHRA, CDR2 YSYEKL. V shed 4 bases and J 9 bases; nucleotides not matched to a gene: 15. CDR3 region: CASSPGPSGRTTWELFF. The CDR3 DNA reads TGCGCCAGCAGCCCAGGACCCAGCGGGAGGACTACCTGGGAGCTGTTTTTT.

The sample holds one count of this clonotype. The chain recombines TRBV20-1 with TRBJ2-5; unclear D gene. The J call is in doubt because the DNA end fits TRBJ2-7 better. The CDR3 consists of 11 residues. Germline CDR1 is DFQATT and CDR2 is SNEGSKA (reference sequence). This CDR3 is CSAQDLSEQYF. The CDR3 DNA reads TGCAGTGCCCAGGACCTGTCCGAGCAGTACTTC.

This clonotype was recorded a few times. The chain has TRBV7-2 and TRBJ2-7; D is uncertain. Germline CDR1 SGHTA, CDR2 FQGNSA. The CDR3 covers 14 residues. V was shortened by 5 bases and J by 2 bases, with 13 bases between the two germline ends. DNA for the CDR3: TGTGCCAGCAGCGTCACGATAAGTACCTACGAGCAGTACTTC. Translation gives CASSVTISTYEQYF.

The rearrangement joins TRBV24-1 to TRBJ2-2; 8 bases line up with TRBD2. This CDR3 region has 17 residues. V gave up 3 bases and J gave up 3 bases; unmatched junction bases: 8. In germline, CDR1 is KGHDR, CDR2 SFDVKD. The CDR3 DNA reads as TGTGCCACCAGTGATCACGGGGGGGATCATGACACCGGGGAGCTGTTTTTT. Translating gives CATSDHGGDHDTGELFF.

The genes are TRBV20-1 and TRBJ2-7; TRBD1 matches at 8 bases. This CDR3 contains 14 residues. Looked up from germline, CDR1 is DFQATT and CDR2 is SNEGSKA (reference sequence). V dropped 6 bases and J dropped 0; count of bases not matched to a gene: 7. The CDR3 DNA reads as TGCAGTGCCAGGACAGGGAAAAGCTCCTACGAGCAGTACTTC. Translation: CSARTGKSSYEQYF.

To note about this clonotype: Germline and junction disagree at one end, which may indicate a read error. The rearrangement joins TRBV7-2 to TRBJ2-1; the D is unclear. The CDR3 loop spans 11 amino acids. CDR1 and CDR2 from the germline V gene are SGHTA and FQGNSA. CDR3 in DNA: TGTGCCAGCAACTTAGGTGGGGAGCAGTTCTTC. Its protein is CASNLGGEQFF.

The gene calls are TRBV28 and TRBJ1-1; 7 bases match TRBD1. The germline gives CDR1 MDHEN, CDR2 SYDVKM. The junction had 8 bases not matched to a gene; V was cut back by 5 bases and J by 5 bases. The CDR3 consists of 14 residues. The CDR3 region has the DNA TGTGCCAGCAGTCGTACAGGGGAGAAGACTGAAGCTTTCTTT. It is translated as CASSRTGEKTEAFF.

The genes are TRBV25-1 and TRBJ1-6, with TRBD1 identical over 7 bases. Unmatched junction bases numbered 5, after V lost 6 bases and J lost 12 bases. Looked up from germline, CDR1 is MGHDK and CDR2 is SYGVNS. The CDR3 spans 12 residues. Here the CDR3 reads CASRRQGLPLHF. The CDR3 nucleotides are TGTGCCAGCAGAAGACAGGGTTTACCCCTCCACTTT.

In its sample, this clonotype was seen a few times. The V call is TRBV6-1, the J call TRBJ1-2; no definite D call. Germline V gene data show CDR1 as MNHNS and CDR2 as SASEGT. Trimming took off 0 bases at V and 4 bases at J, with 15 bases between the two ends. The CDR3 consists of 16 residues. Written as DNA, the CDR3 is TGTGCCAGCAGTGAAGCGCGAGACGGCCTCATCTATGGCTACACCTTC. Translating gives CASSEARDGLIYGYTF.

This chain joins TRBV20-1 and TRBJ2-1, with 7 bases fitting TRBD2. This CDR3 is built from 14 residues. J lost 7 bases, V lost 5 bases, and 11 bases had no gene match. Germline loops: CDR1 DFQATT, CDR2 SNEGSKA (reference sequence). This chain's CDR3 is CSAPTSRRINEQFF. In DNA, the CDR3 is TGCAGTGCTCCGACTAGCAGGAGGATAAATGAGCAGTTCTTC.

The gene calls are TRBV3-1 and TRBJ2-4, with 8 bases that match TRBD2. The DNA end is more similar to TRBJ2-7, so the J call may be wrong. CDR1 is LGHDT and CDR2 is YNNKEL in the germline V gene (reference sequence). This CDR3 is 14 amino acids long. This CDR3 is CASSQLRTSTEQYF. The DNA for the CDR3 is TGTGCCAGCAGCCAACTTCGGACTAGCACCGAGCAGTACTTC.